This is a list of T cell receptor beta chains from one sample in a study of siplizumab effects on memory and regulatory T cells. Profiled with immunoSEQ multiplex PCR; TCRdb holds only in-frame clones, not every one. The sample consists of around 100,000 clones, about 90% of them appearing once. What was sequenced was CD4+ T cells sorted from blood. The receptors come from a human donor in good health. Each CDR3 is given with its conserved first and last residue. A D gene is named only where the DNA matches it firmly. Rows may omit the clone size; those that give it use once, few, many or a size class.

D gene	clone size	J gene	V gene	CDR3 protein	CDR3 DNA
NA	NA	TRBJ2-7	TRBV28	CASSLPVGTPLYEQYF	TGTGCCAGCAGCCTACCAGTAGGGACACCTCTCTACGAGCAGTACTTC
TRBD2	NA	TRBJ2-7	TRBV6-5	CASNLAARYEQYF	TGTGCCAGCAATCTAGCGGCGCGTTACGAGCAGTACTTC
TRBD1	NA	TRBJ1-2	TRBV7-2	CASSAGQVYGYTF	TGTGCCAGCAGCGCCGGACAGGTATATGGCTACACCTTC
TRBD2	NA	TRBJ2-7	TRBV2	CATSREGYEQYF	TGTGCCACCTCTCGGGAGGGCTACGAGCAGTACTTC
NA	NA	TRBJ2-7	TRBV10-3	CATGGSPYEQYF	TGTGCCACCGGAGGGAGCCCCTACGAGCAGTACTTC
TRBD1	once	TRBJ2-3	TRBV9	CASSVTGATDTQYF	TGTGCCAGCAGCGTTACAGGGGCAACAGATACGCAGTATTTT
NA	NA	TRBJ1-2	TRBV20-1	CSASGGVGYTF	TGCAGTGCTAGTGGGGGGGTCGGCTACACCTTC
NA	NA	TRBJ2-3	TRBV28	CASSSSGSTDTQYF	TGTGCCAGCAGTTCATCCGGTTCGACAGATACGCAGTATTTT
NA	NA	TRBJ1-2	TRBV2	CASRSYGYTF	TGTGCCAGCAGATCCTATGGCTACACCTTC
NA	NA	TRBJ2-1	TRBV11-1	CASSLEGQAYNEQFF	TGTGCCAGCAGCCTCGAAGGCCAGGCGTACAATGAGCAGTTCTTC
TRBD1	NA	TRBJ1-5	TRBV27	CASRISGTEGNQPQHF	TGTGCCAGCAGAATTTCCGGGACAGAAGGAAATCAGCCCCAGCATTTT
NA	few	TRBJ1-5	TRBV18	CASSQGRDQPQHF	TGTGCCAGCTCCCAAGGCCGGGATCAGCCCCAGCATTTT
TRBD1	NA	TRBJ1-5	TRBV18	CASSPQQQGVHQPQHF	TGTGCCAGCTCACCCCAACAACAGGGGGTTCATCAGCCCCAGCATTTT
NA	NA	TRBJ2-3	TRBV7-2	CASSLAASTDTQYF	TGTGCCAGCAGCTTAGCAGCCAGCACAGATACGCAGTATTTT
NA	NA	TRBJ2-5	TRBV15	CATSREVVMKTQYF	TGTGCCACCAGCAGAGAAGTAGTGATGAAGACCCAGTACTTC